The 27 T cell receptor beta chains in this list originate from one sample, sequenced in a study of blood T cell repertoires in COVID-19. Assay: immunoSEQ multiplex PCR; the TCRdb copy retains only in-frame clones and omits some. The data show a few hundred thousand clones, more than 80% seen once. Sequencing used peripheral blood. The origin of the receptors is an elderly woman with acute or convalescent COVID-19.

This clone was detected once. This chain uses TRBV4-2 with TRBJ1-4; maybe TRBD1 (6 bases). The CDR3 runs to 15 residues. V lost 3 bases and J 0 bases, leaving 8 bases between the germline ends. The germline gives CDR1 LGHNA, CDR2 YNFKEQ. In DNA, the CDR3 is TGTGCCAGCAGCCAGACAGGACCAACTAATGAAAAACTGTTTTTT. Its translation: CASSQTGPTNEKLFF.

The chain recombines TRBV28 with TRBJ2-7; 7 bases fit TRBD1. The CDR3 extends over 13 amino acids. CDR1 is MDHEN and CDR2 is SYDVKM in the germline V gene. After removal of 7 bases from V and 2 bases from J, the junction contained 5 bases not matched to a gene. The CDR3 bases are TGTGCCAGCACCCAAGGGGGCACCTACGAGCAGTACTTC. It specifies CASTQGGTYEQYF.

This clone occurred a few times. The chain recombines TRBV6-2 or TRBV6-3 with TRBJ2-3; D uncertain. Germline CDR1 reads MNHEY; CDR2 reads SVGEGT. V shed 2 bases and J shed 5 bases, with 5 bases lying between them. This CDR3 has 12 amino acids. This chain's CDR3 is CASSYLRDTQYF. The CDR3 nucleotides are TGTGCCAGCAGTTACCTAAGAGATACGCAGTATTTT.

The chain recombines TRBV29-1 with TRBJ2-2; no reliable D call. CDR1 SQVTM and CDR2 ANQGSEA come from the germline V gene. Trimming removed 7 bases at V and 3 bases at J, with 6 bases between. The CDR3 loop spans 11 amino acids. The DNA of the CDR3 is TGCAGCGCCGCGGACACCGGGGAGCTGTTTTTT. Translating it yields CSAADTGELFF.

The CDR3 DNA sequence: TGTGCCAGCAGCGCTTTTGGGGGGAGCTCCTATAATTCACCCCTCCACTTT. It encodes CASSAFGGSSYNSPLHF. J is TRBJ1-6 and V is TRBV9; TRBD1 is a possible D gene (5 bases). The CDR3 is 17 residues long. Germline CDR1 reads SGDLS; CDR2 reads YYNGEE. The V and J ends lost 3 bases and 0 bases respectively, with 13 bases between them.

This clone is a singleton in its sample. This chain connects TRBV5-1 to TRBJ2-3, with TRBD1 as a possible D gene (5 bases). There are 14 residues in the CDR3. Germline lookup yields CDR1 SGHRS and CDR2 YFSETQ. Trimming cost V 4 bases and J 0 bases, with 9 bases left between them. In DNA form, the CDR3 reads TGCGCCAGCAGCAGGGGCCCTAGCACAGATACGCAGTATTTT. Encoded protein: CASSRGPSTDTQYF.

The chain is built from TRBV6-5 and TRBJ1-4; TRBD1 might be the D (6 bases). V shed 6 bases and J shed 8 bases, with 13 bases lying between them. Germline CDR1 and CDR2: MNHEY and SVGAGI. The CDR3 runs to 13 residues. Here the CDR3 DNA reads TGTGCCAGCAGAAAGACAGGTGGGGAAAAACTGTTTTTT. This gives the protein CASRKTGGEKLFF.

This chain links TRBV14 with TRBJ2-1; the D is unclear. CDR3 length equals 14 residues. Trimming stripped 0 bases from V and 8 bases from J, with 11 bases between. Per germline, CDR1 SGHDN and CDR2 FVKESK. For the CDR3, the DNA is TGTGCCAGCAGCCAAGATCTTGCCCGCGATGAGCAGTTCTTC. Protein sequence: CASSQDLARDEQFF.

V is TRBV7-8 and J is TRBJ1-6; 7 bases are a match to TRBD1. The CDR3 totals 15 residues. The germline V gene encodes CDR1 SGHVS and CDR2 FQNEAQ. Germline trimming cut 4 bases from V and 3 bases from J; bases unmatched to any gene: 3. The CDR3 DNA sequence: TGTGCCAGCAGCTCCGACAGGGACTATAATTCACCCCTCCACTTT. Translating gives CASSSDRDYNSPLHF.

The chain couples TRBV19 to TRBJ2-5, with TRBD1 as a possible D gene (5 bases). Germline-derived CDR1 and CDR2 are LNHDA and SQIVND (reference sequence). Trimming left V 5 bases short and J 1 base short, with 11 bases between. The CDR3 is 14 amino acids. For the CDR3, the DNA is TGTGCCAGTAGTTTTCAGGGCCTCCAAGAGACCCAGTACTTC. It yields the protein CASSFQGLQETQYF.

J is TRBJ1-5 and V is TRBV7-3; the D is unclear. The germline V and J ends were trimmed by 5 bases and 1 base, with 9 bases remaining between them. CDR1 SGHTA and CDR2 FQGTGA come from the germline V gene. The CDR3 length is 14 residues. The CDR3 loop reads CASSPSGSNQPQHF. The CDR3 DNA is TGTGCCAGCAGCCCTAGTGGGAGCAATCAGCCCCAGCATTTT.

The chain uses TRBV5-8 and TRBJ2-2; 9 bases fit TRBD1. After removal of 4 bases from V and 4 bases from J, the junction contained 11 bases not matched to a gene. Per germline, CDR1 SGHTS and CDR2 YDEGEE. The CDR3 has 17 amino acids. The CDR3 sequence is CASSDTGGQGSTGELFF. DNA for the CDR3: TGTGCCAGCAGCGATACAGGGGGCCAGGGGAGCACCGGGGAGCTGTTTTTT.

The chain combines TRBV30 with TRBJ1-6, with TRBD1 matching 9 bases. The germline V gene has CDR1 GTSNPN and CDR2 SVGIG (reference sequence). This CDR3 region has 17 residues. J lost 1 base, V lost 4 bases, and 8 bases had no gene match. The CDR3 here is CAWTGTGMESYNSPLHF. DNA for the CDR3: TGTGCCTGGACCGGGACAGGGATGGAATCCTATAATTCACCCCTCCACTTT. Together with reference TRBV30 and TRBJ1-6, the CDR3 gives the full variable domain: SQTIHQWPATLVQPVGSPLSLECTVEGTSNPNLYWYRQAAGRGLQLLFYSVGIGQISSEVPQNLSASRPQDRQFILSSKKLLLSDSGFYLCAWTGTGMESYNSPLHFGNGTRLTVT.

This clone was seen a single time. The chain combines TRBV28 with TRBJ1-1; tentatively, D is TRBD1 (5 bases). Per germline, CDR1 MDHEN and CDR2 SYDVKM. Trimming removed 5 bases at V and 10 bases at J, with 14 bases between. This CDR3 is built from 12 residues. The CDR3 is CASSPPGLRAFF. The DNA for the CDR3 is TGTGCCAGCAGTCCACCGGGACTAAGAGCTTTCTTT.

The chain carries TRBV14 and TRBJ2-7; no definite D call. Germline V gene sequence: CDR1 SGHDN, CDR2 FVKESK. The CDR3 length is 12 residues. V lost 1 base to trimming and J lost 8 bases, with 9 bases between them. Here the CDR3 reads CASSQGYFQQYF. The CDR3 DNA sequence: TGTGCCAGCAGCCAAGGTTATTTCCAGCAGTACTTC.

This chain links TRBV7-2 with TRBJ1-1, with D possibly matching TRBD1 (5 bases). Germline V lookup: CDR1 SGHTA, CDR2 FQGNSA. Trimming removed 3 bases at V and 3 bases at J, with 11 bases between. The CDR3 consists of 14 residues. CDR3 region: CASSFRVSYTEAFF. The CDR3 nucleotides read TGTGCCAGCAGCTTCAGGGTTAGCTACACTGAAGCTTTCTTT.

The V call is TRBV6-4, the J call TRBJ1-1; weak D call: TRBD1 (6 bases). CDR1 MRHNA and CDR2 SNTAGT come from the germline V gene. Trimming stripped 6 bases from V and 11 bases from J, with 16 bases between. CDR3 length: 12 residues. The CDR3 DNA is TGTGCCAGCAGGGACGCTCCAGGGGAGGCTTTCTTT. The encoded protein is CASRDAPGEAFF.

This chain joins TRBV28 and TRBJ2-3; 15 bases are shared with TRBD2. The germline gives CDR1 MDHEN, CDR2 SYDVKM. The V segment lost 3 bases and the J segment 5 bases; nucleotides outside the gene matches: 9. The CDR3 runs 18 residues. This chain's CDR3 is CASSLWVGLAGGVDTQYF. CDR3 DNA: TGTGCCAGCAGTTTGTGGGTAGGACTAGCGGGAGGGGTAGATACGCAGTATTTT.

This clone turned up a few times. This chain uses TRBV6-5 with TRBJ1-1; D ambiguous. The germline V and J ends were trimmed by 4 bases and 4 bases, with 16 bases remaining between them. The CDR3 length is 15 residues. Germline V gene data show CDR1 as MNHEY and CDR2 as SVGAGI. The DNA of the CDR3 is TGTGCCAGCAGTTCCGGTAGGGAGGTTGGCACTGAAGCTTTCTTT. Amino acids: CASSSGREVGTEAFF.

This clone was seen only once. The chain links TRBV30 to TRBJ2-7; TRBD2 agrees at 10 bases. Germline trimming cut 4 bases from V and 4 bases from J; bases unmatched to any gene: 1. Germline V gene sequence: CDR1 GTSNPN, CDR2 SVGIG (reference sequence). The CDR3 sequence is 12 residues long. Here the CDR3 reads CAWNSGGYEQYF. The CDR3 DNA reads TGTGCCTGGAATAGCGGGGGGTACGAGCAGTACTTC.

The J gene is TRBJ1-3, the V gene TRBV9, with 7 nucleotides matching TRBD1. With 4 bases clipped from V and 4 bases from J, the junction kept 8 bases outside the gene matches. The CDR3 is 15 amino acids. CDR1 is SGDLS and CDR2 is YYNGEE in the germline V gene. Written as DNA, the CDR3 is TGTGCCAGCAGCCCACGACAGGGTACGGGAAACACCATATATTTT. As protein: CASSPRQGTGNTIYF.

The CDR3 DNA reads TGTGCCACCAGCAGAGGGAATAGCGGACGAGATACGCAGTATTTT. This translates into CATSRGNSGRDTQYF. This chain links TRBV15 with TRBJ2-3; D is perhaps TRBD2 (6 bases). CDR1 LNHNV and CDR2 YYDKDF come from the germline V gene (reference sequence). The CDR3 totals 15 residues. V lost 1 base and J 5 bases, leaving 13 bases between the germline ends. The whole variable domain, filled in from reference TRBV15 and TRBJ2-3, reads DAMVIQNPRYQVTQFGKPVTLSCSQTLNHNVMYWYQQKSSQAPKLLFHYYDKDFNNEADTPDNFQSRRPNTSFCFLDIRSPGLGDTAMYLCATSRGNSGRDTQYFGPGTRLTVL.

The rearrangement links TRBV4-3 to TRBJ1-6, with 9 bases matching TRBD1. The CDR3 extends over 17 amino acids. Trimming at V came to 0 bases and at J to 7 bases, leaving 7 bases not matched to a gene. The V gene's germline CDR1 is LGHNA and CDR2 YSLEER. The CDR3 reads CASSQEIGTGWNSPLHF. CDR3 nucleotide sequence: TGCGCCAGCAGCCAAGAAATCGGGACAGGGTGGAATTCACCCCTCCACTTT.

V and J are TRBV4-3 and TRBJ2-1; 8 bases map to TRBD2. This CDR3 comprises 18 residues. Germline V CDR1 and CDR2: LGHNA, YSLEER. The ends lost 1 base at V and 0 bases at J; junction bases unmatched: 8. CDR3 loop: CASSQGYSAGGSYNEQFF. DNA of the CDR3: TGCGCCAGCAGCCAAGGTTATTCGGCGGGGGGCTCCTACAATGAGCAGTTCTTC.

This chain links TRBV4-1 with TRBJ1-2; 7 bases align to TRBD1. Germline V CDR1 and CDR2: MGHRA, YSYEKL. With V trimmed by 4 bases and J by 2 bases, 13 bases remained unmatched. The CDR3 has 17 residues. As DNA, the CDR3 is TGCGCCAGCAGCCGCCGGGAGACAGGGACGTCGAACTATGGCTACACCTTC. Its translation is CASSRRETGTSNYGYTF.

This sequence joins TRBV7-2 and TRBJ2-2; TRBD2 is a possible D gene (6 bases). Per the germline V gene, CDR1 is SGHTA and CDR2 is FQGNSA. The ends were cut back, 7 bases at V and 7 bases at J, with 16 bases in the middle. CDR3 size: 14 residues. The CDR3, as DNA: TGTGCCAGCACCTTTGGGGGGATGGTCGGGGAGCTGTTTTTT. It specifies CASTFGGMVGELFF. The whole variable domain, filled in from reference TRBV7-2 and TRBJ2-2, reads GAGVSQSPSNKVTEKGKDVELRCDPISGHTALYWYRQSLGQGLEFLIYFQGNSAPDKSGLPSDRFSAERTGGSVSTLTIQRTQQEDSAVYLCASTFGGMVGELFFGEGSRLTVL.

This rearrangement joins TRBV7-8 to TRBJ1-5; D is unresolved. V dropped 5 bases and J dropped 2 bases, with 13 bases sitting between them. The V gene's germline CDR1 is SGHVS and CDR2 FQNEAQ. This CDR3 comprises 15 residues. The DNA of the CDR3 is TGTGCCAGCAGCCTACAAGAGGCGGGCAATCAGCCCCAGCATTTT. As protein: CASSLQEAGNQPQHF.